This T cell receptor (beta chain) emerged from a study of long-term antiretroviral therapy in people with HIV. Study-level findings and limits: Repertoires in HIV (unlike those of controls) had narrower CDR3 length ranges. Within the repertoire, clones expanded before ART were dominant at all time points.

In the United States, treatment was given to all participants with HIV. Samples were assayed with immunoSEQ v3.0 at survey level. This table comes from immunoSEQ multiplex PCR, and its TCRdb copy is limited to in-frame clones, with some not included. The profile shows roughly 30,000 clones, around 85% of them singletons. For this clone: Its antigen is not identified.

CDR1 KGHSH and CDR2 LQKENI come from the germline V gene. J lost 1 base, V lost 0 bases, and 10 bases had no gene match. The CDR3 contains 18 residues. The J gene is TRBJ2-7, the V gene TRBV18; 9 bases are a match to TRBD2. The clonotype was recovered from a man aged 35-49 years with HIV. Sequenced here: unsorted PBMCs, sampled 4.7 to 5 years after starting antiretroviral therapy. CDR3 residues: CASSPPPRLAESSYEQYF. The CDR3 nucleotides are TGTGCCAGCTCACCACCCCCCCGACTAGCGGAGAGTTCCTACGAGCAGTACTTC.